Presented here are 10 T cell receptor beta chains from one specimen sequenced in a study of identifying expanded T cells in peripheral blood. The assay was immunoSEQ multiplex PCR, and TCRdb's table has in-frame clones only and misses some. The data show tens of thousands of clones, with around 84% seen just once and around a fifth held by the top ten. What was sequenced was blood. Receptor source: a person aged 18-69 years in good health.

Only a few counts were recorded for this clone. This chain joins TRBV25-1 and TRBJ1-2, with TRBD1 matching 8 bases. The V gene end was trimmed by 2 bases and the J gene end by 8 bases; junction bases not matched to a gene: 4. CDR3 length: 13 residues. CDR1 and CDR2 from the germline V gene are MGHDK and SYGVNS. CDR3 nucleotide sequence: TGTGCCAGCAGTGAACAGACAGGGGTCGGCTACACCTTC. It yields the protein CASSEQTGVGYTF.

The chain's CDR3 is CASSVGAGPGNQPQHF. The CDR3 DNA reads TGTGCCAGCAGCGTAGGCGCAGGGCCTGGGAATCAGCCCCAGCATTTT. V is TRBV9 and J is TRBJ1-5; tentative D call: TRBD1 (5 bases). Germline V gene sequence: CDR1 SGDLS, CDR2 YYNGEE. Trimming pared 0 bases from V and 4 bases from J, leaving 14 bases between. The CDR3 runs 16 residues.

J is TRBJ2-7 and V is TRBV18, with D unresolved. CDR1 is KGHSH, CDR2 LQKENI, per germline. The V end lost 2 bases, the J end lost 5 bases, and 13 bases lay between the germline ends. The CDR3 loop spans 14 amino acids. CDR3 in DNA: TGTGCCAGCTCACCATACTCCGGGCCCGACGAGCAGTACTTC. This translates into CASSPYSGPDEQYF.

The CDR3: CASSLAPGSTYEQYF. The CDR3 DNA reads as TGTGCCAGCAGCTTAGCTCCTGGCTCCACCTACGAGCAGTACTTC. This chain connects TRBV7-2 to TRBJ2-7; D gene uncertain. The ends were cut back, 0 bases at V and 2 bases at J, with 11 bases in the middle. Germline CDR1 reads SGHTA; CDR2 reads FQGNSA. This CDR3 region has 15 residues.

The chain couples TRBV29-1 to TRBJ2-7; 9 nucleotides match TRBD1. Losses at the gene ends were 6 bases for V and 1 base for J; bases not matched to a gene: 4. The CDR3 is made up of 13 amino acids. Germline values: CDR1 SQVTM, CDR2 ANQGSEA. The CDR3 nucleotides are TGCAGCGTCCGGGACAGGGAATCCTACGAGCAGTACTTC. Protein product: CSVRDRESYEQYF.

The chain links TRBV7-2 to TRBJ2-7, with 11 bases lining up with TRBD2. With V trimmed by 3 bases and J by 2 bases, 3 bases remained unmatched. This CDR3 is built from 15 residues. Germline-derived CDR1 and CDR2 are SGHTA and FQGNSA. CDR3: CASSLRGLAAYEQYF. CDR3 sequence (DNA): TGTGCCAGCAGCTTGAGGGGACTAGCGGCCTACGAGCAGTACTTC. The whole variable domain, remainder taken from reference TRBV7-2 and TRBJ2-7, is GAGVSQSPSNKVTEKGKDVELRCDPISGHTALYWYRQSLGQGLEFLIYFQGNSAPDKSGLPSDRFSAERTGGSVSTLTIQRTQQEDSAVYLCASSLRGLAAYEQYFGPGTRLTVT.

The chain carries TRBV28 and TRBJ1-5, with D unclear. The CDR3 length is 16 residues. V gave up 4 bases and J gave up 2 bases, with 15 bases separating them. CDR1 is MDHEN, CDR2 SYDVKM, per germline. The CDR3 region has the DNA TGTGCCAGCAGTTCTGAGGCGATCATGGGCAATCAGCCCCAGCATTTT. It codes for CASSSEAIMGNQPQHF. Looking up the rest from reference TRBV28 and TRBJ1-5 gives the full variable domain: DVKVTQSSRYLVKRTGEKVFLECVQDMDHENMFWYRQDPGLGLRLIYFSYDVKMKEKGDIPEGYSVSREKKERFSLILESASTNQTSMYLCASSSEAIMGNQPQHFGDGTRLSIL.

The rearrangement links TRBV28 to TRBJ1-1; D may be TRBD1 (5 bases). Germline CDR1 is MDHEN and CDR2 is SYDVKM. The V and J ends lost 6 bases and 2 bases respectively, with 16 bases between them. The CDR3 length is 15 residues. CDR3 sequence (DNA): TGTGCCAGCAGCCCCGCCGGGACGGCTAACACTGAAGCTTTCTTT. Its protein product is CASSPAGTANTEAFF.

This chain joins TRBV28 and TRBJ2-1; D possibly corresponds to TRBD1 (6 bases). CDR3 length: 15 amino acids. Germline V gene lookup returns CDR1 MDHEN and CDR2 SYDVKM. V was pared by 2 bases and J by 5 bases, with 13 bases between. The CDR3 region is CASSLPSQGNNEQFF. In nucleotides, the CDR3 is TGTGCCAGCAGTTTACCCTCACAGGGAAACAATGAGCAGTTCTTC.

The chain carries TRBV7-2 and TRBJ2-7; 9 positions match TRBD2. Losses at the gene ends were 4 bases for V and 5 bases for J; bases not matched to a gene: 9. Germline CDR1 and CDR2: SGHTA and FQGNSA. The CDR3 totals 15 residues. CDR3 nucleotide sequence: TGTGCCAGCAGCTCTAATAGCGGGAGTACCCACGAGCAGTACTTC. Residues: CASSSNSGSTHEQYF.